The rows below give T cell receptor beta chains drawn from one sample of a study of control samples from healthy donors and cancer patients. Measured with immunoSEQ multiplex PCR; TCRdb has only the in-frame clones, and not every one. The sample holds approximately 100,000 clones; roughly 92% are singletons and the top ten take around 3%. Sequencing was performed on blood. Every receptor here comes from a human donor in good health. The donor label of this sample is uncertain. CDR3s include the opening cysteine and the closing phenylalanine or tryptophan. D genes are given only for firm matches. The listing skips clone size in some rows; elsewhere it reads once, few, many or a size class.

d_call: .
v_call: TRBV28
j_call: TRBJ1-1
clone_size: few
cdr3_nt: TGTGCCAGCAGGAGAAAAGTGAACACTGAAGCTTTCTTT
cdr3_aa: CASRRKVNTEAFF

d_call: TRBD1
v_call: TRBV11-2
j_call: TRBJ1-4
clone_size: few
cdr3_nt: TGTGCCAGCAGCCGGGGAGGGGGCGCATCAGGTGAAAAACTGTTTTTT
cdr3_aa: CASSRGGGASGEKLFF

d_call: TRBD2
v_call: TRBV29-1
j_call: TRBJ2-1
clone_size: .
cdr3_nt: TGCAGCGCCGGACTAGCGGGGGGGTACAATGAGCAGTTCTTC
cdr3_aa: CSAGLAGGYNEQFF

d_call: .
v_call: TRBV13
j_call: TRBJ2-6
clone_size: .
cdr3_nt: TGTGCCAGCAGCAATTCTGGGGCCAACGTCCTGACTTTC
cdr3_aa: CASSNSGANVLTF

d_call: .
v_call: TRBV4-1
j_call: TRBJ2-2
clone_size: .
cdr3_nt: TGCGCCAGCAGCCAAGAACCGGGCCCTAGTCCCGGGGAGCTGTTTTTT
cdr3_aa: CASSQEPGPSPGELFF

d_call: TRBD1
v_call: TRBV19
j_call: TRBJ1-1
clone_size: .
cdr3_nt: TGTGCCAGTACCATCAGGGGGCCCGGCACTGAAGCTTTCTTT
cdr3_aa: CASTIRGPGTEAFF

d_call: .
v_call: TRBV5-1
j_call: TRBJ1-2
clone_size: .
cdr3_nt: TGCGCCAGCAGCCCAGCCGGGACAATACTCGATGGCTACACCTTC
cdr3_aa: CASSPAGTILDGYTF

d_call: .
v_call: TRBV6-1
j_call: TRBJ1-5
clone_size: once
cdr3_nt: TGTGCCAGCAGTGAACGGGGATTCCAGCCCCAGCATTTT
cdr3_aa: CASSERGFQPQHF

d_call: .
v_call: TRBV29-1
j_call: TRBJ1-1
clone_size: .
cdr3_nt: TGCAGCGTTCGAAACGCTGAAGCTTTCTTT
cdr3_aa: CSVRNAEAFF

d_call: .
v_call: TRBV19
j_call: TRBJ1-1
clone_size: .
cdr3_nt: TGTGCCAGTGGATCGGGAGGCCTCACGAACACTGAAGCTTTCTTT
cdr3_aa: CASGSGGLTNTEAFF

d_call: TRBD1
v_call: TRBV5-4
j_call: TRBJ1-2
clone_size: .
cdr3_nt: TGTGCCAGCAGCCAGGGGGGTTTTAATAACTATGGCTACACCTTC
cdr3_aa: CASSQGGFNNYGYTF

d_call: .
v_call: TRBV27
j_call: TRBJ1-6
clone_size: once
cdr3_nt: TGTGCCAGCAGTTTACGCGAGGGTTATTCACCCCTCCACTTT
cdr3_aa: CASSLREGYSPLHF

d_call: .
v_call: TRBV6-6
j_call: TRBJ1-4
clone_size: .
cdr3_nt: TGTGCCAGCAGCTACCGGGGTGGGGATCAGGAAAAACTGTTTTTT
cdr3_aa: CASSYRGGDQEKLFF

d_call: .
v_call: TRBV9
j_call: TRBJ1-2
clone_size: .
cdr3_nt: TGTGCCAGCAGCGCCCCGCTGGGGAACTATGGCTACACCTTC
cdr3_aa: CASSAPLGNYGYTF

d_call: TRBD1
v_call: TRBV6-5
j_call: TRBJ2-1
clone_size: .
cdr3_nt: TGTGCCAGCACACGGACAGGGGAGAGCAATGAGCAGTTCTTC
cdr3_aa: CASTRTGESNEQFF

d_call: .
v_call: TRBV5-4
j_call: TRBJ2-3
clone_size: .
cdr3_nt: TGTGCCAGCAGCGGTGGACAAAGCACAGATACGCAGTATTTT
cdr3_aa: CASSGGQSTDTQYF

d_call: .
v_call: TRBV2
j_call: TRBJ1-6
clone_size: few
cdr3_nt: TGTGCCAGCAGTGTACGAGGGAGCGCTACCAATTCACCCCTCCACTTT
cdr3_aa: CASSVRGSATNSPLHF

d_call: .
v_call: TRBV19
j_call: TRBJ2-7
clone_size: .
cdr3_nt: TGTGCCAGTAGTTTGACGGATCAAAGCGGCTACGAGCAGTACTTC
cdr3_aa: CASSLTDQSGYEQYF

d_call: TRBD1
v_call: TRBV28
j_call: TRBJ1-2
clone_size: .
cdr3_nt: TGTGCCAGCAGAGGACAGGGGGAAAGAATTAATATTCTCTACACCTTC
cdr3_aa: CASRGQGERINILYTF